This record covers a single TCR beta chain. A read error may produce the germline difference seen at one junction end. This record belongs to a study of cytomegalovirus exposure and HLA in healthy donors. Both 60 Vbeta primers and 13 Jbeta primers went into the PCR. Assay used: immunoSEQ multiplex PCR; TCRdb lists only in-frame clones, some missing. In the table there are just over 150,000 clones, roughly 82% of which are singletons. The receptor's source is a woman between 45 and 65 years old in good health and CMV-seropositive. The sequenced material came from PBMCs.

CDR3 nucleotide sequence: TGTGCCAGTAGCTTCGGGGTGTCCTCCTACTACAATGAGCAGTTCTTC. Encoded protein: CASSFGVSSYYNEQFF. The V and J genes are TRBV7-2 and TRBJ2-1; the D gene is possibly TRBD2 (5 bases). CDR1 and CDR2 (germline): SGHTA, FQGNSA. There are 16 residues in the CDR3.